What follows is one TCR beta chain and its context. Antigen unknown. This record comes from a study of post-analysis software for immune sequencing data. Broader study findings: Among multiple sclerosis patients, normalized Chao1 diversity was significantly below that of controls. Five or six TRBV segments, including TRBV5-6, TRBV5-1 and TRBV20-1, were more frequent in patients than controls.

CDR3 length: 15 residues. Germline V gives CDR1 KGHDR, CDR2 SFDVKD. Unique molecular identifiers were carried by the TCR beta cDNA libraries. TCRdb ran MiXCR on the PCR reads and lists one entry per CDR3 protein. Of about 400,000 distinct CDR3 sequences in the sample, roughly 30% were seen once. The rearrangement joins TRBV24-1 to TRBJ2-4; TRBD1 might be the D (6 bases). The assigned J gene may be wrong: the sequence end matches TRBJ2-7 better. This clonotype was obtained from a girl under 18 with multiple sclerosis. The sequencing sample was made of blood. The CDR3 region is CATAPSDSTRNEQYF. CDR3 in DNA: TGTGCCACCGCCCCCTCGGACAGTACCAGGAACGAGCAGTACTTC.